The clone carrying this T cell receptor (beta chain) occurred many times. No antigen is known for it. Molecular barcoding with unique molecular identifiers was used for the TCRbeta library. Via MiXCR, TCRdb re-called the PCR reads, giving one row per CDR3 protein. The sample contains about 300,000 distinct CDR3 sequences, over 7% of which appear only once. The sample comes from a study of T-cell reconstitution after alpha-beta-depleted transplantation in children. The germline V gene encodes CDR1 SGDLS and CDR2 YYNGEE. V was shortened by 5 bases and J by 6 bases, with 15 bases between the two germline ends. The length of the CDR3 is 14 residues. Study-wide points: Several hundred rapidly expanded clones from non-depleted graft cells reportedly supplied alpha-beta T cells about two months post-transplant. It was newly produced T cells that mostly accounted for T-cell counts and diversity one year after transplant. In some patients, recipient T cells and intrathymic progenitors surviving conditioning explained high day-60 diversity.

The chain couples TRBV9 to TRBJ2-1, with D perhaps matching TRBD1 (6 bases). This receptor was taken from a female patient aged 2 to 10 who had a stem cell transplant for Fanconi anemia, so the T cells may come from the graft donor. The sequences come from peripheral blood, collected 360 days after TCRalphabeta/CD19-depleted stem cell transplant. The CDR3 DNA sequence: TGTGCCAGCAGTCTTAGGGGGAAGGCCAATGAGCAGTTCTTC. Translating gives CASSLRGKANEQFF.